The 17 T cell receptor beta chains listed next were all sequenced from one sample in a study of T-cell reconstitution after alpha-beta-depleted transplantation in children. The authors prepared the TCRbeta library with unique molecular identifiers. TCRdb reprocessed the PCR reads with MiXCR, giving one entry per CDR3 protein. In the table there are just over 950,000 distinct CDR3 sequences, about 26% of which are singletons. This material consisted of PBMCs, mostly from graft donor cells, taken 360 days after TCRalphabeta/CD19-depleted stem cell transplant. These receptor sequences come from a boy younger than two who had a stem cell transplant for SCID, so the T cells may come from the graft donor.

In its sample, this clonotype was seen a few times. The chain has TRBV5-1 and TRBJ1-1; D unclear. Germline assignment: CDR1 SGHRS and CDR2 YFSETQ. V shed 2 bases and J shed 5 bases, with 10 bases lying between them. The CDR3 runs 13 residues. The CDR3, as DNA: TGCGCCAGCAGCTTAAACATTTGGACTGAAGCTTTCTTT. This sequence encodes CASSLNIWTEAFF.

This clonotype was counted a few times. This chain uses TRBV5-1 with TRBJ2-1; the match to TRBD1 covers 7 bases. Losses at the gene ends were 1 base for V and 7 bases for J; bases not matched to a gene: 8. The CDR3 has 15 residues. Germline CDR1 SGHRS, CDR2 YFSETQ. DNA of the CDR3: TGCGCCAGCAGCTTGAGGCCAGGGGGTCGGAATGAGCAGTTCTTC. Protein product: CASSLRPGGRNEQFF.

This clonotype occurred many times. The CDR3: CASNWGYEQFF. The CDR3 bases are TGTGCCAGCAACTGGGGGTATGAGCAGTTCTTC. The rearrangement links TRBV28 to TRBJ2-1; D tentatively fits TRBD1 or TRBD2 (5 bases each). Between the trimmed V and J ends, which lost 7 bases and 8 bases, there was a span of 9 bases. CDR1 is MDHEN, CDR2 SYDVKM, per germline. The CDR3 covers 11 residues.

A few counts support this clonotype. This chain uses TRBV20-1 with TRBJ2-1; 7 bases agree with TRBD2. Germline CDR1 and CDR2: DFQATT and SNEGSKA (reference sequence). This CDR3 spans 14 amino acids. The V gene end was trimmed by 6 bases and the J gene end by 6 bases; junction bases not matched to a gene: 11. The CDR3 DNA is TGCAGTGCCGTCCCGGGGCCGGGGGGCAATGAGCAGTTCTTC. This codes for CSAVPGPGGNEQFF.

This clonotype was found a few times. The CDR3 loop is CASSVGVGEQYF. The CDR3 DNA reads as TGTGCCAGCAGCGTAGGCGTGGGCGAGCAGTACTTC. The rearrangement uses TRBV9 and TRBJ2-7; the D is unclear. Trimming left V 0 bases short and J 6 bases short, with 7 bases between. This CDR3 has 12 amino acids. CDR1 is SGDLS, CDR2 YYNGEE, per germline. Full variable domain (missing parts from reference TRBV9 and TRBJ2-7): DSGVTQTPKHLITATGQRVTLRCSPRSGDLSVYWYQQSLDQGLQFLIQYYNGEERAKGNILERFSAQQFPDLHSELNLSSLELGDSALYFCASSVGVGEQYFGPGTRLTVT.

In the case of this clonotype: Being one base from a much bigger clone, this may be a read error. The rearrangement uses TRBV18 and TRBJ1-1; TRBD1 might be the D (6 bases). The germline V gene encodes CDR1 KGHSH and CDR2 LQKENI. The CDR3 totals 15 residues. CDR3 in amino acids: CASTPTGTLNTEAFF. The CDR3 nucleotides are TGTGCCAGCACACCCACAGGGACTTTAAACACTGAAGCTTTCTTT. Together with reference TRBV18 and TRBJ1-1, the CDR3 gives the full variable domain: NAGVMQNPRHLVRRRGQEARLRCSPMKGHSHVYWYRQLPEEGLKFMVYLQKENIIDESGMPKERFSAEFPKEGPSILRIQQVVRGDSAAYFCASTPTGTLNTEAFFGQGTRLTVV.

This clonotype was seen more than once but under ten times. The J gene is TRBJ2-3, the V gene TRBV6-6; TRBD2 aligns across 7 bases. This CDR3 spans 13 amino acids. Germline V gene lookup returns CDR1 MNHNY and CDR2 SVGAGI (reference sequence). The V gene end was trimmed by 6 bases and the J gene end by 8 bases; junction bases not matched to a gene: 8. The CDR3 reads CASRGEGFGTQYF. Written as DNA, the CDR3 is TGTGCCAGCAGGGGGGAGGGGTTCGGTACGCAGTATTTT.

This clonotype was seen a few times. The V call is TRBV21-1, the J call TRBJ1-2; the table assigns TRBD1, which was not confirmed against the DNA. TRBV21-1 is reported as a pseudogene. The CDR3 covers 13 residues. DNA of the CDR3: TGTGCCAGCAGCAAAGGACAGGGGTATGGCTACACCTTC. Translating it yields CASSKGQGYGYTF.

This clonotype was observed a handful of times. CDR3 amino acids: CASRPSGGSNQPQHF. CDR3 sequence (DNA): TGTGCCAGCAGACCATCGGGCGGTAGCAATCAGCCCCAGCATTTT. The chain employs TRBV28 and TRBJ1-5; unclear D gene. The CDR3 is 15 residues long. V shed 6 bases and J shed 0 bases, with 12 bases lying between them. Germline CDR1 reads MDHEN; CDR2 reads SYDVKM.

The chain recombines TRBV7-3 with TRBJ2-2; 10 nucleotides match TRBD1. Germline CDR1 SGHTA, CDR2 FQGTGA. CDR3 length: 15 residues. The J segment lost 9 bases and the V segment lost 5 bases, leaving 9 bases of the junction unmatched. The CDR3 protein is CASSAGTGAGRELFF. The CDR3 nucleotides are TGTGCCAGCAGCGCTGGGACAGGGGCGGGACGGGAGCTGTTTTTT.

The chain employs TRBV7-3 and TRBJ2-7; D is uncertain. Germline V gene data show CDR1 as SGHTA and CDR2 as FQGTGA. V shed 5 bases and J shed 1 base, with 18 bases lying between them. CDR3 length: 16 amino acids. CDR3 DNA sequence: TGTGCCAGCAGCCCCAACGGTGGCAGTCAGTCCTACGAGCAGTACTTC. Protein: CASSPNGGSQSYEQYF.

The chain joins TRBV11-2 to TRBJ2-6; 14 positions agree with TRBD2. J was trimmed by 1 base and V by 5 bases; bases with no gene match: 10. The germline gives CDR1 SGHAT, CDR2 FQNNGV. The CDR3 sequence is 20 residues long. This CDR3 is CASSRGLAGGWQSGANVLTF. CDR3 coding DNA: TGTGCCAGCAGCAGAGGACTAGCGGGGGGTTGGCAATCTGGGGCCAACGTCCTGACTTTC. Drawing the rest from reference TRBV11-2 and TRBJ2-6, the complete variable domain is EAGVAQSPRYKIIEKRQSVAFWCNPISGHATLYWYQQILGQGPKLLIQFQNNGVVDDSQLPKDRFSAERLKGVDSTLKIQPAKLEDSAVYLCASSRGLAGGWQSGANVLTFGAGSRLTVL.

The chain joins TRBV12-3 or TRBV12-4 to TRBJ2-3; possible D gene TRBD1, 5 bases. The CDR3 extends over 13 amino acids. Trimming left V 7 bases short and J 6 bases short, with 14 bases between. The CDR3 bases are TGTGCCAGCACGAACAGGCCCTGGGATACGCAGTATTTT. Translating gives CASTNRPWDTQYF.

This chain connects TRBV13 to TRBJ2-5, with TRBD2 matching 7 bases. The CDR3 runs to 14 residues. In germline, CDR1 is PRHDT, CDR2 FYEKMQ (reference sequence). Trimming removed 2 bases from V and 5 bases from J; junction bases left unmatched: 5. The CDR3 here is CASSLLSGSETQYF. The CDR3 DNA reads as TGTGCCAGCAGCTTACTTAGCGGGTCCGAGACCCAGTACTTC.

This chain connects TRBV20-1 to TRBJ2-7, with 8 positions matching TRBD1. Germline CDR1 DFQATT, CDR2 SNEGSKA (reference sequence). CDR3 length equals 15 residues. With 3 bases clipped from V and 7 bases from J, the junction kept 14 bases outside the gene matches. The CDR3, as DNA: TGCAGTGCTAGGGCCCGCCCAGGGGGCGCAAGGGAGCAGTACTTC. It specifies CSARARPGGAREQYF.

This chain joins TRBV5-4 and TRBJ2-5; 7 nucleotides align to TRBD1. This CDR3 has 15 residues. Trimming took 4 bases from V and 4 from J; bases not matched to a gene: 10. CDR1 is SGHNT and CDR2 is YYREEE in the germline V gene (reference sequence). The CDR3 sequence is CASSLTGVVGETQYF. CDR3 DNA: TGTGCCAGCAGCCTAACAGGGGTGGTAGGAGAGACCCAGTACTTC.

The chain is built from TRBV9 and TRBJ2-1; TRBD2 might be the D (6 bases). Trimming took 0 bases from V and 4 from J, leaving 11 bases between them. Germline V gives CDR1 SGDLS, CDR2 YYNGEE. This CDR3 contains 15 residues. DNA of the CDR3: TGTGCCAGCAGCGTAGGCGGCGGGAATTACAATGAGCAGTTCTTC. This codes for CASSVGGGNYNEQFF.